This passage covers 8 T cell receptor beta chains from one sample sequenced in a study of sequential checkpoint blockade in melanoma (dated by TCRdb to about 2019). Libraries were prepared through the immunoSEQ multiplex PCR assay. The clones in this table, taken by TCRdb from immuneACCESS, are in-frame only. Not every clone is retained; where verified, under half of the shortfall comes from an unresolved V gene, and the cause of the rest is unknown. The sample has roughly 20,000 clones on record, about 80% of them singletons. The ten biggest clones cover around 40% of the sample. Sample treatment or condition, as interpreted from the label and publication: randomized to nivolumab then ipilimumab (arm A) or the reverse (arm B). The sample here was CD8+ T cells sorted from blood (inferred from file names), taken from a patient given nivolumab and ipilimumab in sequence. These receptors all come from a human donor with melanoma.

A few counts support this clone. The chain employs TRBV9 and TRBJ1-2; TRBD1 matches at 7 bases. The CDR3 has 13 residues. The V gene's germline CDR1 is SGDLS and CDR2 YYNGEE. V trimming: 7 bases; J trimming: 3 bases; junction bases outside the gene matches: 6. Written as DNA, the CDR3 is TGTGCCAGCGGCGCCGGGACAGACTATGGCTACACCTTC. It yields the protein CASGAGTDYGYTF.

The chain employs TRBV6-5 and TRBJ1-1; D gene unclear. Trimming removed 3 bases at V and 7 bases at J, with 21 bases between. The CDR3 spans 16 residues. The germline V gene encodes CDR1 MNHEY and CDR2 SVGAGI. The CDR3 DNA follows: TGTGCCAGCAGTTATTCGGCACCACGAAGGAGGGATGAAGCTTTCTTT. It specifies CASSYSAPRRRDEAFF.

This chain connects TRBV2 to TRBJ1-2, with a weak D call TRBD1 (5 bases). V lost 7 bases and J 4 bases, leaving 22 bases between the germline ends. CDR3 length: 16 residues. Germline values: CDR1 SNHLY, CDR2 FYNNEI. The CDR3 nucleotides are TGTGCCAGCAAAACCGGCGGGACTACCCCTCTCTATGGCTACACCTTC. Protein sequence: CASKTGGTTPLYGYTF.

The chain couples TRBV6-1 to TRBJ2-7; 8 bases fit TRBD1. With 6 bases clipped from V and 1 base from J, the junction kept 2 bases outside the gene matches. The length of the CDR3 is 13 residues. The germline V gene has CDR1 MNHNS and CDR2 SASEGT. CDR3 in amino acids: CASSRDRSYEQYF. The DNA for the CDR3 is TGTGCCAGCAGCCGGGACAGGTCCTACGAGCAGTACTTC.

The V gene is TRBV7-9, the J gene TRBJ1-1; 7 bases match TRBD1. The ends lost 4 bases at V and 0 bases at J; junction bases unmatched: 5. CDR3 length: 15 amino acids. Looked up from germline, CDR1 is SEHNR and CDR2 is FQNEAQ (reference sequence). The CDR3 DNA follows: TGTGCCAGCAGCTCTCAACAGGGGTTGAACACTGAAGCTTTCTTT. As protein: CASSSQQGLNTEAFF.

This clone was found a few times. The rearrangement links TRBV7-2 to TRBJ2-7, with 11 bases aligning to TRBD2. The V gene's germline CDR1 is SGHTA and CDR2 FQGNSA. Germline trimming cut 3 bases from V and 7 bases from J; bases unmatched to any gene: 5. The CDR3 sequence is 14 residues long. The CDR3 loop reads CASSFGTSGMEQYF. As DNA, the CDR3 is TGTGCCAGCAGCTTCGGGACTAGCGGCATGGAGCAGTACTTC.

About this clone: A clone one base away is much larger, so this may be a read error. V usage is TRBV7-8 and J usage is TRBJ2-7; D remains unclear. The CDR3 is 12 amino acids. V was trimmed by 0 bases and J by 3 bases, leaving 3 bases between them. Germline lookup yields CDR1 SGHVS and CDR2 FQNEAQ. The CDR3 bases are TGTGCCAGCAGCTTAGCCAACTACGAGCAGTACTTC. Protein sequence: CASSLANYEQYF.

The chain joins TRBV29-1 to TRBJ1-2, with D possibly TRBD1 on 5 matching bases. Per germline, CDR1 SQVTM and CDR2 ANQGSEA. The V end lost 5 bases, the J end lost 4 bases, and 11 bases lay between the germline ends. This CDR3 has 12 residues. The CDR3 sequence: CSVSSDSYGYTF. The CDR3 coding sequence is TGCAGCGTTTCTTCCGACAGCTATGGCTACACCTTC. The complete variable domain, with remaining parts taken from reference TRBV29-1 and TRBJ1-2, reads SAVISQKPSRDICQRGTSLTIQCQVDSQVTMMFWYRQQPGQSLTLIATANQGSEATYESGFVIDKFPISRPNLTFSTLTVSNMSPEDSSIYLCSVSSDSYGYTFGSGTRLTVV.